This T cell receptor beta chain was profiled in a study of cytomegalovirus exposure and HLA in healthy donors. Method: immunoSEQ multiplex PCR; TCRdb's copy keeps in-frame clones and lacks some. This table has about 350,000 clones, roughly nine tenths appearing once. While the first cohort had hundreds of subjects, the donors belonged to the separate validation cohort of over a hundred subjects. The study's findings and limits: The authors enumerated 180 or so TCR beta chains as linked to cytomegalovirus. Specific recognition of CMV antigens was confirmed in vitro for a few chains (all CMV-associated).

Remarks on this clone: What it recognizes is unknown.

Germline-derived CDR1 and CDR2 are MNHNS and SASEGT. J was trimmed by 5 bases and V by 2 bases; bases with no gene match: 19. CDR3 length: 19 residues. The TCR was taken from a woman between 25 and 40 years old in good health and CMV-seropositive. The sample was PBMCs. This chain joins TRBV6-1 and TRBJ2-7, with TRBD1 identical over 9 bases. The CDR3 nucleotides read TGTGCCAGCAGTGAATCCCCGGGACAGGGTACCCACTTCTACAACGAGCAGTACTTC. Its translation is CASSESPGQGTHFYNEQYF.